The next 25 T cell receptor beta chains were all read from a single sample in a study of a mutant IDH1 vaccine in newly diagnosed glioma. The table came from immunoSEQ multiplex PCR; TCRdb's copy has only in-frame clones and leaves some out. The data contain around 42,000 clones, approximately 83% of them singletons. The antigens for these receptors are not known. The time point denotes: week 5, during vaccination. Every vaccination contained 300 ug of the mutant IDH1 20-mer peptide and was paired with topical imiquimod. The sequencing used PBMCs, collected from a glioma patient whose treatment included an IDH1 peptide vaccine. The origin of the receptors is a man between 35 and 55 years old with glioma.

This clone is classed as medium-sized. The rearrangement joins TRBV19 to TRBJ1-4; possible D gene TRBD1, 6 bases. Per the germline V gene, CDR1 is LNHDA and CDR2 is SQIVND (reference sequence). This CDR3 contains 13 residues. The V and J ends lost 10 bases and 4 bases respectively, with 13 bases between them. The CDR3 coding sequence is TGTGCCACCAACGAGGACAGTAATGAAAAACTGTTTTTT. Translation gives CATNEDSNEKLFF.

The chain uses TRBV10-2 and TRBJ2-4; D is unclear. The CDR3 runs to 13 residues. Per germline, CDR1 WSHSY and CDR2 SAAADI. The V and J ends lost 4 bases and 1 base respectively, with 5 bases between them. CDR3 sequence reads: CASSVQAKNIQYF. In DNA, the CDR3 is TGCGCCAGCAGTGTCCAGGCCAAAAACATTCAGTACTTC.

The J gene is TRBJ1-1, the V gene TRBV19; no definite D call. CDR1 and CDR2 (germline): LNHDA, SQIVND (reference sequence). This CDR3 comprises 13 residues. V lost 7 bases, J lost 0 bases, and 9 bases lay in between. DNA for the CDR3: TGTGCCAGTAAAGACACTTTGAACACTGAAGCTTTCTTT. As protein: CASKDTLNTEAFF.

The chain has TRBV9 and TRBJ2-7; 7 positions match TRBD1. The germline CDR1 and CDR2 sequences are SGDLS and YYNGEE. V dropped 4 bases and J dropped 2; count of bases not matched to a gene: 9. CDR3 length: 15 residues. CDR3 nucleotide sequence: TGTGCCAGCAGCCCCTCGACAGGGATGACCTACGAGCAGTACTTC. Translation gives CASSPSTGMTYEQYF.

This rearrangement joins TRBV28 to TRBJ2-7; D not resolved. This CDR3 has 14 residues. V shed 9 bases and J shed 4 bases, with 19 bases lying between them. Germline CDR1 reads MDHEN; CDR2 reads SYDVKM. The CDR3 loop is CASIGGDSVYEQYF. The CDR3 DNA follows: TGTGCCAGTATTGGTGGGGATTCGGTTTACGAGCAGTACTTC.

V and J are TRBV7-9 and TRBJ1-1, with 8 bases fitting TRBD1. Germline V gene data show CDR1 as SEHNR and CDR2 as FQNEAQ (reference sequence). The CDR3 contains 14 residues. With V trimmed by 5 bases and J by 2 bases, 4 bases remained unmatched. CDR3: CASSRTGINTEAFF. The CDR3 DNA follows: TGTGCCAGCAGCCGGACAGGGATTAACACTGAAGCTTTCTTT.

CDR3 loop: CATHDTPKREAFF. Written as DNA, the CDR3 is TGTGCCACCCATGATACCCCCAAAAGGGAAGCTTTCTTT. The chain carries TRBV7-2 and TRBJ1-1, with no clear D. The CDR3 sequence is 13 residues long. Germline loops: CDR1 SGHTA, CDR2 FQGNSA. Trimming cost V 10 bases and J 8 bases, with 20 bases left between them.

J is TRBJ2-7 and V is TRBV6-5; 10 bases match TRBD2. V dropped 5 bases and J dropped 1; count of bases not matched to a gene: 2. Germline V CDR1 and CDR2: MNHEY, SVGAGI. The CDR3 contains 14 residues. Written as DNA, the CDR3 is TGTGCCAGCAGTCTAGCGGGAGTGTCCTACGAGCAGTACTTC. Its translation: CASSLAGVSYEQYF.

DNA of the CDR3: TGTGCTAGTGGGCAGGGCCTTTCGGCTGAAGCTTTCTTT. Translating it yields CASGQGLSAEAFF. This chain links TRBV12-5 with TRBJ1-1, with a tentative D call TRBD1 (5 bases). The germline V gene has CDR1 LGHNT and CDR2 FRNRAP. The V and J ends lost 6 bases and 6 bases respectively, with 14 bases between them. CDR3 length: 13 amino acids.

The chain uses TRBV2 and TRBJ2-5; D call uncertain. Trimming left V 7 bases short and J 2 bases short, with 8 bases between. The CDR3 spans 12 residues. Per germline, CDR1 SNHLY and CDR2 FYNNEI. CDR3 DNA: TGTGCCAGCACCCCACGTCAAGAGACCCAGTACTTC. This encodes CASTPRQETQYF. The whole variable domain, filled in from reference TRBV2 and TRBJ2-5, reads EPEVTQTPSHQVTQMGQEVILRCVPISNHLYFYWYRQILGQKVEFLVSFYNNEISEKSEIFDDQFSVERPDGSNFTLKIRSTKLEDSAMYFCASTPRQETQYFGPGTRLLVL.

J is TRBJ2-2 and V is TRBV7-9; TRBD1 matches 7 bases. CDR3 size: 15 residues. The germline V gene has CDR1 SEHNR and CDR2 FQNEAQ (reference sequence). Trimming cost V 1 base and J 4 bases; bases outside gene matches: 3. In DNA, the CDR3 is TGTGCCAGCAGCTTAGGGCACAGGGGCACCGGGGAGCTGTTTTTT. The encoded protein is CASSLGHRGTGELFF.

The chain combines TRBV4-2 with TRBJ2-7; D perhaps matches TRBD1 (6 bases). Germline V gene lookup returns CDR1 LGHNA and CDR2 YNFKEQ. Trimming shortened V by 4 bases and J by 4 bases, and 17 bases separated the two germline ends. The CDR3 runs to 15 residues. Here the CDR3 reads CASSRELRDTYEQYF. The CDR3 nucleotides read TGTGCCAGCAGCCGCGAATTACGGGACACTTACGAGCAGTACTTC.

The CDR3 DNA reads TGTGCCAGCAGCCCCCGGGACAGGAGCTCTGGGGCCAACGTCCTGACTTTC. It is translated as CASSPRDRSSGANVLTF. J is TRBJ2-6 and V is TRBV7-6; 8 nucleotides line up with TRBD1. V shed 5 bases and J 0 bases; nucleotides not matched to a gene: 6. Germline loops: CDR1 SGHVS, CDR2 FNYEAQ. The CDR3 extends over 17 amino acids.

J is TRBJ2-2 and V is TRBV12-5; D is perhaps TRBD1 (6 bases). Germline loops: CDR1 LGHNT, CDR2 FRNRAP. The CDR3 runs to 13 residues. The V end lost 0 bases, the J end lost 7 bases, and 6 bases lay between the germline ends. CDR3 DNA sequence: TGTGCTAGTGGTTTGGTACAGGGCGGGGAGCTGTTTTTT. As protein: CASGLVQGGELFF.

The CDR3: CASQREGYEQYF. The CDR3 nucleotides read TGTGCCAGCCAGCGGGAGGGGTACGAGCAGTACTTC. The V and J genes are TRBV6-5 and TRBJ2-7; 10 bases line up with TRBD2. The V gene end was trimmed by 8 bases and the J gene end by 4 bases; junction bases not matched to a gene: 2. In germline, CDR1 is MNHEY, CDR2 SVGAGI. This CDR3 contains 12 residues.

V gene TRBV7-6 combines with J gene TRBJ2-1, with 7 positions matching TRBD2. The CDR3 extends over 15 amino acids. Germline lookup yields CDR1 SGHVS and CDR2 FNYEAQ. Unmatched junction bases numbered 14, after V lost 7 bases and J lost 8 bases. This CDR3 reads CASTGWEAGSDEQFF. In nucleotides, the CDR3 is TGTGCCAGCACGGGGTGGGAAGCGGGATCGGATGAGCAGTTCTTC. Combining the CDR3 with reference TRBV7-6 and TRBJ2-1 gives the whole variable domain GAGVSQSPRYKVTKRGQDVALRCDPISGHVSLYWYRQALGQGPEFLTYFNYEAQQDKSGLPNDRFSAERPEGSISTLTIQRTEQRDSAMYRCASTGWEAGSDEQFFGPGTRLTVL.

The CDR3 DNA reads as TGTGCCAGTAGCCTCGGCAGGGATAGCGGGAGATACGAGCAGTACTTC. Amino acid sequence: CASSLGRDSGRYEQYF. The rearrangement links TRBV19 to TRBJ2-7, with 9 bases that match TRBD2. Germline loops: CDR1 LNHDA, CDR2 SQIVND (reference sequence). J gave up 4 bases and V 6 bases, and 13 bases lay outside the gene matches. CDR3 length equals 16 residues.

The chain couples TRBV27 to TRBJ1-4; D may be TRBD1 (5 bases). With 1 base removed from V and 3 bases from J, the gap between germline ends came to 12 bases. The CDR3 is 16 amino acids. Germline V gene data show CDR1 as MNHEY and CDR2 as SMNVEV (reference sequence). The CDR3 protein is CASSLWLREPNEKLFF. As DNA, the CDR3 is TGTGCCAGCAGTTTATGGCTCAGGGAACCTAATGAAAAACTGTTTTTT.

This chain joins TRBV10-3 and TRBJ2-7; unclear D gene. This CDR3 is 11 amino acids long. Germline assignment: CDR1 ENHRY and CDR2 SYGVKD. Trimming pared 7 bases from V and 2 bases from J, leaving 6 bases between. This CDR3 reads CAIKRAYEQYF. The DNA for the CDR3 is TGTGCCATCAAGCGAGCCTACGAGCAGTACTTC.

The chain employs TRBV7-9 and TRBJ2-1, with no clear D. Germline V gene data show CDR1 as SEHNR and CDR2 as FQNEAQ (reference sequence). V was cut by 5 bases and J by 9 bases, with 8 bases left in between. The CDR3 totals 11 residues. The CDR3 region is CASSPSGEQFF. The CDR3 bases are TGTGCCAGCAGCCCCTCTGGTGAGCAGTTCTTC. Combining the CDR3 with reference TRBV7-9 and TRBJ2-1 gives the whole variable domain DTGVSQNPRHKITKRGQNVTFRCDPISEHNRLYWYRQTLGQGPEFLTYFQNEAQLEKSRLLSDRFSAERPKGSFSTLEIQRTEQGDSAMYLCASSPSGEQFFGPGTRLTVL.

V usage is TRBV7-8 and J usage is TRBJ2-3; maybe TRBD1 (5 bases). V was clipped by 5 bases and J by 5 bases, with 17 bases between them. CDR3 size: 15 residues. Germline V gene lookup returns CDR1 SGHVS and CDR2 FQNEAQ. The CDR3 nucleotides are TGTGCCAGCAGCACAGGTGGTAGCTTCATAGATACGCAGTATTTT. It is translated as CASSTGGSFIDTQYF. The full variable domain, rest sourced from reference TRBV7-8 and TRBJ2-3, is GAGVSQSPRYKVAKRGQDVALRCDPISGHVSLFWYQQALGQGPEFLTYFQNEAQLDKSGLPSDRFFAERPEGSVSTLKIQRTQQEDSAVYLCASSTGGSFIDTQYFGPGTRLTVL.

The chain combines TRBV7-9 with TRBJ1-5, with D unclear. The CDR3 runs to 12 residues. V was shortened by 3 bases and J by 5 bases, with 5 bases between the two germline ends. The V gene's germline CDR1 is SEHNR and CDR2 FQNEAQ (reference sequence). The DNA of the CDR3 is TGTGCCAGCAGCTTTACGGATCAGCCCCAGCATTTT. Its translation: CASSFTDQPQHF. The whole variable domain, remainder taken from reference TRBV7-9 and TRBJ1-5, is DTGVSQNPRHKITKRGQNVTFRCDPISEHNRLYWYRQTLGQGPEFLTYFQNEAQLEKSRLLSDRFSAERPKGSFSTLEIQRTEQGDSAMYLCASSFTDQPQHFGDGTRLSIL.

The chain recombines TRBV27 with TRBJ2-5; the D gene could be TRBD1 or TRBD2 (5 bases each). Germline-derived CDR1 and CDR2 are MNHEY and SMNVEV (reference sequence). Deletions cut 5 bases from V and 3 bases from J, with 19 bases between. The CDR3 loop spans 16 amino acids. CDR3 loop: CASSGMGDPSEETQYF. The DNA for the CDR3 is TGTGCCAGCAGTGGAATGGGGGACCCGTCCGAAGAGACCCAGTACTTC.

The rearrangement links TRBV5-5 to TRBJ2-7; TRBD2 matches 12 bases. CDR1 and CDR2 from the germline V gene are SGHKS and YYEKEE (reference sequence). With V trimmed by 1 base and J by 2 bases, 7 bases remained unmatched. The CDR3 runs 17 residues. The CDR3 here is CASSLSLAGGPTYEQYF. The CDR3 bases are TGTGCCAGCAGCTTGTCCCTAGCGGGAGGGCCAACCTACGAGCAGTACTTC. The whole variable domain, remainder taken from reference TRBV5-5 and TRBJ2-7, is DAGVTQSPTHLIKTRGQQVTLRCSPISGHKSVSWYQQVLGQGPQFIFQYYEKEERGRGNFPDRFSARQFPNYSSELNVNALLLGDSALYLCASSLSLAGGPTYEQYFGPGTRLTVT.

The CDR3 loop is CASSLEGSEYNEQFF. The CDR3 nucleotides are TGTGCCAGCAGCTTGGAAGGGAGCGAATACAATGAGCAGTTCTTC. The chain joins TRBV5-4 to TRBJ2-1; maybe TRBD2 (5 bases). V lost 0 bases to trimming and J lost 4 bases, with 11 bases between them. Per germline, CDR1 SGHNT and CDR2 YYREEE (reference sequence). The CDR3 sequence is 15 residues long.